A selection of T cell receptor beta chains follows, all from one sample in a study of blood T cell repertoires in COVID-19. Measured with immunoSEQ multiplex PCR; TCRdb has only the in-frame clones, and not every one. The table has fewer than 350,000 clones, 70% to 90% seen once; the top ten hold approximately 12%. Sample: peripheral blood. Receptors were obtained from a woman younger than 45 with COVID-19, enrolled during active disease. CDR3s include the opening cysteine and the closing phenylalanine or tryptophan. The D gene is left open where the match is weak. The size of a clone is reported for some rows only, either as once, few or many, or as a class for expanded clones.

v_gene: TRBV6-6
abundance: -
j_gene: TRBJ2-3
d_gene: -
CDR3aa: CASSQRRSSTDTQYF
CDR3nt: TGTGCCAGCAGTCAGCGGAGGTCTAGCACAGATACGCAGTATTTT

v_gene: TRBV12-2
abundance: few
j_gene: TRBJ1-5
d_gene: -
CDR3aa: CASRLGGFQPQHF
CDR3nt: TGTGCAAGTCGCTTAGGGGGCTTTCAGCCCCAGCATTTT

v_gene: TRBV27
abundance: -
j_gene: TRBJ1-2
d_gene: TRBD1
CDR3aa: CASSLTTGGLTGYTF
CDR3nt: TGTGCCAGCAGTTTGACAACAGGGGGGCTTACGGGCTACACCTTC

v_gene: TRBV7-8
abundance: once
j_gene: TRBJ1-1
d_gene: -
CDR3aa: CASSLIWGHSNTEAFF
CDR3nt: TGTGCCAGCAGCTTAATATGGGGACATTCGAACACTGAAGCTTTCTTT

v_gene: TRBV19
abundance: -
j_gene: TRBJ1-2
d_gene: -
CDR3aa: CASQRQALGGYTF
CDR3nt: TGTGCCAGTCAGAGACAGGCATTGGGGGGCTACACCTTC

v_gene: TRBV19
abundance: -
j_gene: TRBJ2-1
d_gene: -
CDR3aa: CASSISLNEQFF
CDR3nt: TGTGCCAGTAGTATTTCTCTCAATGAGCAGTTCTTC

v_gene: TRBV7-6
abundance: -
j_gene: TRBJ2-5
d_gene: -
CDR3aa: CASSLGAPQLQYF
CDR3nt: TGTGCCAGCAGCTTAGGGGCCCCCCAGCTCCAGTACTTC

v_gene: TRBV5-1
abundance: once
j_gene: TRBJ1-4
d_gene: -
CDR3aa: CASSFGQGREKLFF
CDR3nt: TGCGCCAGCAGCTTTGGGCAGGGAAGGGAAAAACTGTTTTTT

v_gene: TRBV6-1
abundance: -
j_gene: TRBJ1-2
d_gene: -
CDR3aa: CASSANAGLGVYGYTF
CDR3nt: TGTGCCAGCAGTGCGAACGCGGGACTGGGGGTGTATGGCTACACCTTC

v_gene: TRBV2
abundance: -
j_gene: TRBJ2-7
d_gene: TRBD1
CDR3aa: CASTPDRGFYEQYF
CDR3nt: TGTGCCAGCACCCCTGACAGGGGGTTTTACGAGCAGTACTTC

v_gene: TRBV7-9
abundance: few
j_gene: TRBJ2-7
d_gene: TRBD1
CDR3aa: CASSPGTGYEQYF
CDR3nt: TGTGCCAGCAGTCCCGGGACAGGGTACGAGCAGTACTTC

v_gene: TRBV3-1/TRBV3-2
abundance: few
j_gene: TRBJ2-7
d_gene: TRBD2
CDR3aa: CASSRRLAGVHEQYF
CDR3nt: TGTGCCAGCAGCCGACGACTAGCGGGGGTCCACGAGCAGTACTTC

v_gene: TRBV27
abundance: -
j_gene: TRBJ2-3
d_gene: TRBD2
CDR3aa: CASSSGLAGATDTQYF
CDR3nt: TGTGCCAGCAGTTCCGGACTAGCGGGGGCCACAGATACGCAGTATTTT

v_gene: TRBV5-4
abundance: -
j_gene: TRBJ1-2
d_gene: TRBD1
CDR3aa: CASSLPTGGAGGYTF
CDR3nt: TGTGCCAGCAGCTTGCCTACAGGGGGCGCTGGTGGCTACACCTTC

v_gene: TRBV6-5
abundance: once
j_gene: TRBJ2-3
d_gene: TRBD2
CDR3aa: CASRGTSADTQYF
CDR3nt: TGTGCCAGCAGAGGGACTAGCGCGGATACGCAGTATTTT

v_gene: TRBV7-9
abundance: -
j_gene: TRBJ2-3
d_gene: -
CDR3aa: CASSFEVGPADTQYF
CDR3nt: TGTGCCAGCAGCTTTGAAGTGGGGCCCGCAGATACGCAGTATTTT

v_gene: TRBV7-9
abundance: -
j_gene: TRBJ1-4
d_gene: -
CDR3aa: CAHGQGGEKLFF
CDR3nt: TGTGCCCATGGGCAGGGTGGGGAAAAACTGTTTTTT

v_gene: TRBV29-1
abundance: -
j_gene: TRBJ1-2
d_gene: -
CDR3aa: CSVDEAANYGYTF
CDR3nt: TGCAGCGTTGACGAAGCGGCGAACTATGGCTACACCTTC

v_gene: TRBV3-1/TRBV3-2
abundance: -
j_gene: TRBJ1-1
d_gene: -
CDR3aa: CASSQELGLRWGVEAFF
CDR3nt: TGTGCCAGCAGCCAAGAATTAGGCCTTCGCTGGGGGGTTGAAGCTTTCTTT

v_gene: TRBV2
abundance: -
j_gene: TRBJ2-2
d_gene: -
CDR3aa: CASSQHTRITGELFF
CDR3nt: TGTGCCAGCAGCCAACATACAAGAATCACCGGGGAGCTGTTTTTT

v_gene: TRBV4-1
abundance: -
j_gene: TRBJ1-2
d_gene: -
CDR3aa: CASSHPFAGVYGYTF
CDR3nt: TGCGCCAGCAGCCACCCCTTTGCGGGGGTATATGGCTACACCTTC

v_gene: TRBV5-1
abundance: -
j_gene: TRBJ2-7
d_gene: -
CDR3aa: CASSSLSSSEQYF
CDR3nt: TGCGCCAGCAGCTCCCTCTCTAGTTCCGAGCAGTACTTC